This is a list of T cell receptor beta chains from one sample in a study of shared clonotypes between healthy human individuals. Sequencing was performed with immunoSEQ multiplex PCR; in TCRdb, only in-frame clones are kept and a portion is missing. This sample carries hundreds of thousands of clones, 96% of them seen once, and the ten largest clones take approximately 0.32%. The specimen was memory CD8+ T cells sorted from blood. The receptors originated from a man aged 25-45 years in good health. Both conserved end residues are part of each CDR3. The order of the fields is D gene, clone size, V gene, J gene, CDR3 DNA, CDR3 protein. The D gene is left open where the match is weak. Part of the rows lack a size; the others show once, few, many or a class for expanded clones.

>-|-|TRBV18|TRBJ2-7
TGTGCCAGCTCACCATCTATTAGCGCAACCTACGAGCAGTACTTC
CASSPSISATYEQYF
>-|-|TRBV6-1|TRBJ2-7
TGTGCCAGCAGGTGGGGGAGCTCCTACGAGCAGTACTTC
CASRWGSSYEQYF
>-|-|TRBV10-2|TRBJ2-4
TGCGCCAGCATAGCGTCAGCCAAAAACATTCAGTACTTC
CASIASAKNIQYF
>-|-|TRBV4-2|TRBJ2-3
TGTGCCAGCAGCCAACAGGGACCAGATACGCAGTATTTT
CASSQQGPDTQYF
>TRBD2|-|TRBV27|TRBJ2-7
TGTGCCAGCAGTGCCGCCGGGACTAGCGGGAGGGCCATCAACGAGCAGTACTTC
CASSAAGTSGRAINEQYF
>-|-|TRBV5-6|TRBJ1-5
TGTGCCAGCAGCCGCAGGGGCGCGGGCAATCAGCCCCAGCATTTT
CASSRRGAGNQPQHF
>-|once|TRBV28|TRBJ2-7
TGTGCCAGCAGTTTAAGGACCACCTACGAGCAGTACTTC
CASSLRTTYEQYF
>-|-|TRBV5-6|TRBJ1-5
TGTGCCAGCAGCTTGGCCGCGGGGCCCCAGCATTTT
CASSLAAGPQHF
>-|-|TRBV30|TRBJ1-4
TGTGCCTGGAGTGTCACAACTAATGAAAAACTGTTTTTT
CAWSVTTNEKLFF
>TRBD1|-|TRBV5-4|TRBJ2-5
TGTGCCTTAAAGACCGGGACAGCAGAGACCCAGTACTTC
CALKTGTAETQYF
>-|-|TRBV30|TRBJ2-1
TGTGCCTGGAGTGGGCCTCCCTACAATGAGCAGTTCTTC
CAWSGPPYNEQFF
>TRBD1|-|TRBV28|TRBJ1-4
TGTGCCAGCAGTTTGGACCGGACAGGGGGCGTAGAAAAACTGTTTTTT
CASSLDRTGGVEKLFF
>TRBD2|-|TRBV6-1|TRBJ2-5
TGTGCCAGCAGTGAAAGCAGAGCGGGACGGGAGACCCAGTACTTC
CASSESRAGRETQYF
>-|-|TRBV11-2|TRBJ2-5
TGTGCCAGCAGCTTAGCAGAAGAGACCCAGTACTTC
CASSLAEETQYF
>-|-|TRBV19|TRBJ1-4
TGTGCCAGTAGTATAGGAGGTGAAAAACTGTTTTTT
CASSIGGEKLFF
>TRBD2|-|TRBV30|TRBJ2-3
TGTGCCTCGGCTAGCGGCGTCACAGATACGCAGTATTTT
CASASGVTDTQYF
>TRBD1|-|TRBV5-4|TRBJ2-1
TGTGCCAGCAGCTTGGCCTACCAGACTAGGGACAGGGCCGGGAATGAGCAGTTCTTC
CASSLAYQTRDRAGNEQFF
>TRBD1|-|TRBV5-1|TRBJ1-5
TGCGCCAGCAGCCCACAGGGGGCTGAGGGGCAGCCCCAGCATTTT
CASSPQGAEGQPQHF
>-|-|TRBV5-4|TRBJ2-3
TGTGCCAGCAGCTTCAGCGGCACAGATACGCAGTATTTT
CASSFSGTDTQYF
>-|once|TRBV18|TRBJ2-3
TGTGCCAGCTCACATAGCACAGATACGCAGTATTTT
CASSHSTDTQYF
>TRBD1|-|TRBV28|TRBJ2-3
TGTGCCAGCAGGGACAGGGAGGAGTATTTT
CASRDREEYF
>TRBD2|-|TRBV10-2|TRBJ2-5
TGCGCCAGCAGTGAGTCCACCGGACTAGCGGGAGGAATAGGTGAGACCCAGTACTTC
CASSESTGLAGGIGETQYF